This TCR beta chain was captured in a study of CD8 T cells in ankylosing spondylitis. General observations from the study: Disease-linked clones were CD8+ and relatively rare in peripheral blood. Made up of about eight highly homologous variants, a TCR beta motif appeared characteristic of ankylosing spondylitis blood.

Of note for this clonotype: The antigen remains undetermined.

Via MiXCR, TCRdb re-called the 5' RACE reads, giving one row per CDR3 protein. The sample includes approximately 140,000 distinct CDR3 sequences, more than 7% of them seen just once. The clonotype was recovered from a male donor with ankylosing spondylitis. The sample consisted of synovial fluid, either unsorted or a sorted T cell fraction (not recorded which).

CDR3 in DNA: TGTGCCAGCAGTCTTCAGGTTTGGTCACCCCTCCACTTT. It translates to CASSLQVWSPLHF. The chain carries TRBV12-3 or TRBV12-4 and TRBJ1-6; D ambiguous. The CDR3 consists of 13 residues. The V end was cut by 5 bases, the J end by 10 bases, with 12 bases between.